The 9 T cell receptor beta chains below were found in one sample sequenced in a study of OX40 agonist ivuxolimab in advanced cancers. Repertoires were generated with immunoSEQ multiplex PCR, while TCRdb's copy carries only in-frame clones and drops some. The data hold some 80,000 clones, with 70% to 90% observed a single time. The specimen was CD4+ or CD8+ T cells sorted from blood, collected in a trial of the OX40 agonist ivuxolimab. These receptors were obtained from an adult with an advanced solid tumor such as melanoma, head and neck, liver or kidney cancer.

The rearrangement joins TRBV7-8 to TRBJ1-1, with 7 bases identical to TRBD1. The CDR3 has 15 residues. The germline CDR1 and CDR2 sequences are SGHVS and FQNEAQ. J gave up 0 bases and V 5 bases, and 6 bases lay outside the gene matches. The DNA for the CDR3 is TGTGCCAGCAGCCCACTGACAGGGATGAACACTGAAGCTTTCTTT. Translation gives CASSPLTGMNTEAFF.

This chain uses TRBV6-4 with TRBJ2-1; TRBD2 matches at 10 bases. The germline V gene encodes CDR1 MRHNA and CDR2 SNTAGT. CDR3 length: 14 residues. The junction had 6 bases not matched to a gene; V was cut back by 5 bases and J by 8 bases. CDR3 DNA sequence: TGTGCCAGCAGTCGGGCTAGCGGGAGTGATGAGCAGTTCTTC. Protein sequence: CASSRASGSDEQFF.

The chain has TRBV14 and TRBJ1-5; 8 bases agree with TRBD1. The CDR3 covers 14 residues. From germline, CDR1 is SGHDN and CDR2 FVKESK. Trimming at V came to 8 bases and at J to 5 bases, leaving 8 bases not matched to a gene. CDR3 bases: TGTGCCAGCTCTCGGACAGGGACGCATCAGCCCCAGCATTTT. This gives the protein CASSRTGTHQPQHF.

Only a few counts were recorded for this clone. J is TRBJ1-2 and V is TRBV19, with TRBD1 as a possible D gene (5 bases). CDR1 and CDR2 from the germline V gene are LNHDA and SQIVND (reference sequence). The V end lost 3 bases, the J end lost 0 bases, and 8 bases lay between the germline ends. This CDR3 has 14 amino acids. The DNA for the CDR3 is TGTGCCAGTAGTATTGACAGCACTAACTATGGCTACACCTTC. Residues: CASSIDSTNYGYTF.

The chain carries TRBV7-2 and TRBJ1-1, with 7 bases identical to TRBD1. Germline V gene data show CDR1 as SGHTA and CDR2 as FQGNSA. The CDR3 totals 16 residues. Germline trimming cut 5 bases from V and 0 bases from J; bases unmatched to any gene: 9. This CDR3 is CASSRDQTGLNTEAFF. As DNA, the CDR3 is TGTGCCAGCAGCAGAGACCAGACAGGGTTGAACACTGAAGCTTTCTTT. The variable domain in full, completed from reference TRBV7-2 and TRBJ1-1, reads GAGVSQSPSNKVTEKGKDVELRCDPISGHTALYWYRQSLGQGLEFLIYFQGNSAPDKSGLPSDRFSAERTGGSVSTLTIQRTQQEDSAVYLCASSRDQTGLNTEAFFGQGTRLTVV.

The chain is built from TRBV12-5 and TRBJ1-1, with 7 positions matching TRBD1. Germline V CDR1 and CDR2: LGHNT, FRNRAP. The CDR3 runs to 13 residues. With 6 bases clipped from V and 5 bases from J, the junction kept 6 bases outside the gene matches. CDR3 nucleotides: TGTGCTAGTGGGTTACAGGGGTGGACTGAAGCTTTCTTT. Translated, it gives CASGLQGWTEAFF.

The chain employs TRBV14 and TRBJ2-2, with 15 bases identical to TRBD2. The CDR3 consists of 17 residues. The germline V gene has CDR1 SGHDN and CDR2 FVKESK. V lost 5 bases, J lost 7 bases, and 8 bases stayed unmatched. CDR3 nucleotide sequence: TGTGCCAGCAGCGGACTAGCGGGAGGGCCCGGTGGCGGGGAGCTGTTTTTT. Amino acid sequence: CASSGLAGGPGGGELFF.

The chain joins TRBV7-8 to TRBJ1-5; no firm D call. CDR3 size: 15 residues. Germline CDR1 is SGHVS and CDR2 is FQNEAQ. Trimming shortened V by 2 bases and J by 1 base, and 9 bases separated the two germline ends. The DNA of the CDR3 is TGTGCCAGCAGCTTACTTGGGGTGAGCAATCAGCCCCAGCATTTT. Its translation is CASSLLGVSNQPQHF.

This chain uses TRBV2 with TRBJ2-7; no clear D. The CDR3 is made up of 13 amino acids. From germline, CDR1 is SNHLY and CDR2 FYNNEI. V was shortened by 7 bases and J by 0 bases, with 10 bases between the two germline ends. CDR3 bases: TGTGCCAGCATGAGGTCTCTCTCCTACGAGCAGTACTTC. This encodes CASMRSLSYEQYF.